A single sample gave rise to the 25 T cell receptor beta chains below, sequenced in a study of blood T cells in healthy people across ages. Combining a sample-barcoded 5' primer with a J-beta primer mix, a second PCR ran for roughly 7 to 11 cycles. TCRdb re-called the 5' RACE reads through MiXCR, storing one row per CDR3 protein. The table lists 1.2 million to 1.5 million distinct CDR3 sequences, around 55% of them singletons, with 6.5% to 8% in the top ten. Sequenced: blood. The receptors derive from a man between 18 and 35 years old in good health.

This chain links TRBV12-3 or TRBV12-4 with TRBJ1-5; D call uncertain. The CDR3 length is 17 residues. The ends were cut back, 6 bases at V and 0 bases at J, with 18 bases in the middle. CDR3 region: CASSPPVEVYSNQPQHF. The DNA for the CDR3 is TGTGCCAGCAGCCCACCTGTCGAAGTGTATAGCAATCAGCCCCAGCATTTT.

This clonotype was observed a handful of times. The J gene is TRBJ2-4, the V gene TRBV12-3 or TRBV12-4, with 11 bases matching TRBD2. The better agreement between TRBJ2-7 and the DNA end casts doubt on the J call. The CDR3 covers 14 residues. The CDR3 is CASSLEGLADEQYF. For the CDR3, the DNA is TGTGCCAGCAGTTTAGAGGGACTAGCGGACGAGCAGTACTTC.

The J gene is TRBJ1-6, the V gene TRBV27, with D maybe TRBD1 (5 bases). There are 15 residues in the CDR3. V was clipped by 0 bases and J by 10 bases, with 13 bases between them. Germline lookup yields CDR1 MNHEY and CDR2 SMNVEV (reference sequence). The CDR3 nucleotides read TGTGCCAGCAGTTTATCGGCAGCCCAGGGATCACCCCTCCACTTT. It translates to CASSLSAAQGSPLHF.

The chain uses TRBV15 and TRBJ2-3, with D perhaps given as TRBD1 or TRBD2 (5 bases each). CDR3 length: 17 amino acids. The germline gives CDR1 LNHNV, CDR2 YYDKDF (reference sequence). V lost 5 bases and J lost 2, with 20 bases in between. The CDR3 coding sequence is TGTGCCACCAGCCCCCAGCCCACCGGGACGTCCACAGATACGCAGTATTTT. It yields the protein CATSPQPTGTSTDTQYF.

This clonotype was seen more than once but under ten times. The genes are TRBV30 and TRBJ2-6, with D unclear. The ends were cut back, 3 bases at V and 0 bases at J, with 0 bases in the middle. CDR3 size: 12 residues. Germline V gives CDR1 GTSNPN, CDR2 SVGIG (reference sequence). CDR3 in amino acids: CAWSSGANVLTF. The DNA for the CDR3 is TGTGCCTGGAGCTCTGGGGCCAACGTCCTGACTTTC.

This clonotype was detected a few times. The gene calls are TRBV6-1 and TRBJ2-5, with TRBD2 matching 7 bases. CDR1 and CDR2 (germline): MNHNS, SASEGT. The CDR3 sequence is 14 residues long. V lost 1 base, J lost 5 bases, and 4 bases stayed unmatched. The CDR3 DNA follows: TGTGCCAGCAGTGAAGGACTAGCCAGTGAGACCCAGTACTTC. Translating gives CASSEGLASETQYF.

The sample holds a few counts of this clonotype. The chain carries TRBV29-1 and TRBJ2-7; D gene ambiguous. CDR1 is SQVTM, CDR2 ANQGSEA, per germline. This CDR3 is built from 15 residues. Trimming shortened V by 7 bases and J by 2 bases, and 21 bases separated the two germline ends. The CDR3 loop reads CSACPDRTQTYEQYF. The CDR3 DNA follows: TGCAGCGCTTGCCCAGACCGGACCCAAACCTACGAGCAGTACTTC.

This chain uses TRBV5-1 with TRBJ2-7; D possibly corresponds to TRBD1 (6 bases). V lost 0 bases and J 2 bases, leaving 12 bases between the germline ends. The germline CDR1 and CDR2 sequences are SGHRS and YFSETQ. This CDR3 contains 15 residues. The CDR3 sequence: CASSLAAGVTYEQYF. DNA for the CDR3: TGCGCCAGCAGCTTGGCCGCAGGGGTCACCTACGAGCAGTACTTC.

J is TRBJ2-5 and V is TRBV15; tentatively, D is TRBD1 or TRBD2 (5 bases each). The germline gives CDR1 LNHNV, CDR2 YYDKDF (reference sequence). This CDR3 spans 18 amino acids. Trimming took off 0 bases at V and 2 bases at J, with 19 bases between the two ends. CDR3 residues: CATSRDRGAAEIQETQYF. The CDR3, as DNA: TGTGCCACCAGCAGAGATCGGGGCGCAGCAGAAATACAAGAGACCCAGTACTTC.

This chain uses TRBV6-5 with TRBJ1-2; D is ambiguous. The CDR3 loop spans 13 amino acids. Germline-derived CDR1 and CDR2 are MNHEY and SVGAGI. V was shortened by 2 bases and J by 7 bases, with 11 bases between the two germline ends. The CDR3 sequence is CASSYKYSGGYTF. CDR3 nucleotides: TGTGCCAGCAGTTACAAATATTCCGGTGGCTACACCTTC.

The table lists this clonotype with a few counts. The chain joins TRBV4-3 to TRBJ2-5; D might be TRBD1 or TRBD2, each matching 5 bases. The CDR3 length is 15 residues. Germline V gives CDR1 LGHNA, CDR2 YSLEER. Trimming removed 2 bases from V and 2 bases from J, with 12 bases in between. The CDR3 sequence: CASSQKWGFQETQYF. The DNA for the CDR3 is TGCGCCAGCAGCCAAAAGTGGGGGTTTCAAGAGACCCAGTACTTC.

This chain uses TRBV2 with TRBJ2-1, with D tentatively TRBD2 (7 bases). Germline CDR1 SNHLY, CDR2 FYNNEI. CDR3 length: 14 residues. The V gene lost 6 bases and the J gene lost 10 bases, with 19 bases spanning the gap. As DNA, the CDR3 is TGTGCCAGCAGCCTAAGGGGGGGACTCCGGGAGCAGTTCTTC. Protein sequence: CASSLRGGLREQFF.

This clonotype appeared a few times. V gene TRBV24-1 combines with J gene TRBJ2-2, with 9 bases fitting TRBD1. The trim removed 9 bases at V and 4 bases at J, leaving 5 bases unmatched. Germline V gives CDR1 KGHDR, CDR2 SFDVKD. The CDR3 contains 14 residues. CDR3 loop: CATSGQGTTGELFF. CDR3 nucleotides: TGTGCCACCTCTGGACAGGGGACCACCGGGGAGCTGTTTTTT.

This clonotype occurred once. The CDR3 DNA follows: TGCGCCAGCAGCCAGTTCGCGGGGACAGGGAGTTCCACAGATACGCAGTATTTT. Protein: CASSQFAGTGSSTDTQYF. The chain couples TRBV4-1 to TRBJ2-3; 9 bases match TRBD1. Germline CDR1 is MGHRA and CDR2 is YSYEKL. The J segment lost 2 bases and the V segment lost 3 bases, leaving 12 bases of the junction unmatched. This CDR3 is 18 amino acids long.

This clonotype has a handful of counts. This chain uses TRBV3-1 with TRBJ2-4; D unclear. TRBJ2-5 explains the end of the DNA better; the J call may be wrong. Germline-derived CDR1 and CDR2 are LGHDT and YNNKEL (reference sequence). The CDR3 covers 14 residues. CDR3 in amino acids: CASSQWVSQETQYF. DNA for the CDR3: TGTGCCAGCAGCCAGTGGGTTTCGCAAGAGACCCAGTACTTC.

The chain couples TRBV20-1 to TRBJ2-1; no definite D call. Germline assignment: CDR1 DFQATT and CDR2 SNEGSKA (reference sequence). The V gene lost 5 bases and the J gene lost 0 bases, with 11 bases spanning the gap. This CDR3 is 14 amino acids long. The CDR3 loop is CSAPPGRSYNEQFF. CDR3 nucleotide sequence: TGCAGTGCTCCTCCGGGCCGCTCCTACAATGAGCAGTTCTTC.

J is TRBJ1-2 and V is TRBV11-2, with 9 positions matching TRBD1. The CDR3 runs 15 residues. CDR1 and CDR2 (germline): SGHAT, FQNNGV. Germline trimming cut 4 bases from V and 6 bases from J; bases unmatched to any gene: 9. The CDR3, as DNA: TGTGCCAGCAGCTCTAACCCGACAGGGGGAAATGGCTACACCTTC. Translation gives CASSSNPTGGNGYTF.

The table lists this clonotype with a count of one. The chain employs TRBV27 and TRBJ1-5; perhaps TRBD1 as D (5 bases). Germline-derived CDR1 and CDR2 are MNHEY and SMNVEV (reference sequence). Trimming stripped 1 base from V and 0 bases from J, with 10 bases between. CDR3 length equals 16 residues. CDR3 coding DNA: TGTGCCAGCAGTTTATGGGGACCCTATAGCAATCAGCCCCAGCATTTT. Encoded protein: CASSLWGPYSNQPQHF.

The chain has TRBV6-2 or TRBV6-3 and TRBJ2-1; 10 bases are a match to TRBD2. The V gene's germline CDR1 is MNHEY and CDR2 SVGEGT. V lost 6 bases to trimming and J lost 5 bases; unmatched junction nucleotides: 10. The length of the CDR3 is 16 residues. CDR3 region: CASSPHRLAGDNEQFF. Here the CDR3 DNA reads TGTGCCAGCAGCCCTCACCGGCTAGCGGGAGACAATGAGCAGTTCTTC.

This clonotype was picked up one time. CDR3 in amino acids: CSARDRDSGNQPQHF. The CDR3 bases are TGCAGTGCTAGAGATAGGGACTCTGGCAATCAGCCCCAGCATTTT. The V gene is TRBV20-1, the J gene TRBJ1-5; weak D call: TRBD1 (5 bases). CDR1 is DFQATT and CDR2 is SNEGSKA in the germline V gene (reference sequence). The length of the CDR3 is 15 residues. V was trimmed by 0 bases and J by 2 bases, leaving 11 bases between them.

The CDR3 DNA sequence: TGTGCCAGCCGGCTGGGTCCGCGGGGAGATACGCAGTATTTT. The encoded protein is CASRLGPRGDTQYF. The chain uses TRBV7-9 and TRBJ2-3, with D perhaps matching TRBD2 (6 bases). The CDR3 length is 14 residues. Germline loops: CDR1 SEHNR, CDR2 FQNEAQ (reference sequence). Trimming left V 8 bases short and J 5 bases short, with 17 bases between.

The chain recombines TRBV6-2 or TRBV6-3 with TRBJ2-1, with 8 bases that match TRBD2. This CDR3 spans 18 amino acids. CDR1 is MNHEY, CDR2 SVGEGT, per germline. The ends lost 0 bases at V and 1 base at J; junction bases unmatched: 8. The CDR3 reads CASSYSPGLVASYNEQFF. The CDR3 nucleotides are TGTGCCAGCAGTTACTCTCCGGGACTAGTCGCGTCCTACAATGAGCAGTTCTTC.

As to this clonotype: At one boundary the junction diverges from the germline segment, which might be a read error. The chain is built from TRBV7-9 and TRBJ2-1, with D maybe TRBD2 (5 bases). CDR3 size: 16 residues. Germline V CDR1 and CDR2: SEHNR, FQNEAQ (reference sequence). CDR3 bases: TGTGTCAGCAGCTTACGGGGAATTGGGAGCGAAAATGAGCAGTTCTTC. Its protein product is CVSSLRGIGSENEQFF.

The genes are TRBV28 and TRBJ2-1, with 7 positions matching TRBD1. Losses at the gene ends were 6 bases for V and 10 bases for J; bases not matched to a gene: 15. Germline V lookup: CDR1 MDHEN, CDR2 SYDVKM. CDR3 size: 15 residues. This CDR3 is CASREQGTLVGEQFF. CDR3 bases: TGTGCCAGCAGGGAACAGGGGACCCTTGTGGGGGAGCAGTTCTTC.

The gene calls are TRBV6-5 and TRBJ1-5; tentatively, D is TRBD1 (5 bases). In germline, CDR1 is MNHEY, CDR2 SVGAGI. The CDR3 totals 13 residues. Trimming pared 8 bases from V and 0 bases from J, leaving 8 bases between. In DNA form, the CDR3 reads TGTGCCAGCTCCGGGACTAGCAATCAGCCCCAGCATTTT. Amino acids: CASSGTSNQPQHF.